What follows are 2 T cell receptor beta chains derived from one specimen sequenced in a study of beta chain features in type 1 diabetes. Study outcomes and limitations: Significant though moderate, a shortening of TCRB CDR3s appeared in all four CD4+ subsets of Type 1 diabetes patients.

Their target antigens are unknown. Reverse transcribing all isolated RNA meant expressed TCRB transcripts were sequenced. Here immunoSEQ multiplex PCR was the method, and the copy in TCRdb shows in-frame clones only, minus some. The sample contains over 90,000 clones, over 25% of which appear only once. The sample comprised central memory CD4+ T cells from blood. These receptors were collected from a young woman with type 1 diabetes.

The rearrangement links TRBV7-8 to TRBJ2-3; D not resolved. This CDR3 is built from 12 residues. Germline-derived CDR1 and CDR2 are SGHVS and FQNEAQ. V was trimmed by 2 bases and J by 5 bases, leaving 5 bases between them. In nucleotides, the CDR3 is TGTGCCAGCAGCTTAATCGGAGATACGCAGTATTTT. Amino acid sequence: CASSLIGDTQYF.

This chain connects TRBV4-2 to TRBJ2-6; maybe TRBD1 (6 bases). The CDR3 extends over 18 amino acids. V lost 0 bases and J 0 bases, leaving 12 bases between the germline ends. Per germline, CDR1 LGHNA and CDR2 YNFKEQ. The CDR3 reads CASSQETGWSSGANVLTF. As DNA, the CDR3 is TGTGCCAGCAGCCAAGAGACAGGTTGGTCCTCTGGGGCCAACGTCCTGACTTTC.